This T cell receptor beta chain is from a study of T cell responses to AZD1222 COVID-19 vaccine. Study results and caveats: Repertoires were obtained only post-peak T cell response. At baseline, seropositivity was found in only a handful of AZD1222 recipients.

The CDR3 is 14 residues long. Germline CDR1 is MGHRA and CDR2 is YSYEKL. V trimming: 4 bases; J trimming: 5 bases; junction bases outside the gene matches: 7. TCRdb's table, derived via immunoSEQ multiplex PCR, lists solely in-frame clones and lacks some. The sample shows about 130,000 clones, 70% to 90% of them seen only once. As for this clone: Its antigen remains unknown.

The chain joins TRBV4-1 to TRBJ1-2, with 7 nucleotides matching TRBD1. This sample comprised peripheral blood, obtained 28 days after the second AZD1222 dose. The clonotype comes from an adult who received the AZD1222 COVID-19 vaccine. In nucleotides, the CDR3 is TGCGCCAGCAGCCTCTCGACAGGGAATTATGGCTACACCTTC. Protein product: CASSLSTGNYGYTF.